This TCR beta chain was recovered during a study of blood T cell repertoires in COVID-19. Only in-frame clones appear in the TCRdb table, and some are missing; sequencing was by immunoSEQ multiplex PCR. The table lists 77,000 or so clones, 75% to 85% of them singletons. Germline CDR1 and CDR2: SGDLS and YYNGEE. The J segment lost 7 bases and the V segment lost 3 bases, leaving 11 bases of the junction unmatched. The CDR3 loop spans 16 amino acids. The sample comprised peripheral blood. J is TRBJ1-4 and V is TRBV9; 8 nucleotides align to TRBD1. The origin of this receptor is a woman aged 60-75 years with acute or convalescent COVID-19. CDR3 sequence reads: CASSGTLGQGGEKLFF. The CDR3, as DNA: TGTGCCAGCAGCGGGACCCTTGGACAGGGTGGTGAAAAACTGTTTTTT.